The clone carrying this T cell receptor beta chain came up once. Germline V lookup: CDR1 SNHLY, CDR2 FYNNEI. This CDR3 region has 14 residues. The data derive from a study of blood T cell repertoires in COVID-19. For the study at large: Specimens from acute and convalescent COVID-19 originated in the United States, Italy and Spain.

Participants' reported clinical history set cohort assignment. Original handling: For nucleated cells, counts were estimated from reference gene primer amplification. Repertoires were generated with immunoSEQ multiplex PCR, while TCRdb's copy carries only in-frame clones and drops some. V and J calls and clone size are copied from that table; D and trimming were computed from the DNA. The profile covers about 430,000 clones, with roughly 90% appearing a single time and 1.2% to 1.5% taken by the ten largest. This sequence was found in a woman younger than 35 who had been exposed to COVID-19. The chain combines TRBV2 with TRBJ2-2, with a possible D match to TRBD2 (6 bases). The sample comprised PBMCs or T cells enriched from blood (not recorded which). Here the CDR3 DNA reads TGTGCTGGGGTAGCGGACACGAGGGCCGGGGAGCTGTTTTTT. The encoded protein is CAGVADTRAGELFF.